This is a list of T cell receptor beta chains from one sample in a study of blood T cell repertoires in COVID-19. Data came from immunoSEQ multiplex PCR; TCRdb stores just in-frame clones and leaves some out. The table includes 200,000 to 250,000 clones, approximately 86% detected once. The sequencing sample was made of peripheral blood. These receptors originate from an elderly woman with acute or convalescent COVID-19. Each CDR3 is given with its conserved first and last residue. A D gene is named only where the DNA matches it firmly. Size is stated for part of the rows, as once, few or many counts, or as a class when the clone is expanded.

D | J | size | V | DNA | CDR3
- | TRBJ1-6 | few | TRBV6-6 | TGTGCCAGCAGTCCCTCCGGAGGAGACTCCTATAATTCACCCCTCCACTTT | CASSPSGGDSYNSPLHF
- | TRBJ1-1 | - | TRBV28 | TGTGCCAGCAGTTTAAGTGTCAGGGTCGGCACTGAAGCTTTCTTT | CASSLSVRVGTEAFF
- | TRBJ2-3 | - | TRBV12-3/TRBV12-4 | TGTGCCAGCAGTACAGCAGATACGCAGTATTTT | CASSTADTQYF
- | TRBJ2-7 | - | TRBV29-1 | TGCAGCGGCCTTAGGGGCTACGAGCAGTACTTC | CSGLRGYEQYF
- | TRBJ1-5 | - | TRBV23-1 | TGCGCCAGCAGTCAATCCGTCCTCTGGTGGAGGGCATATAGCAATCAGCCCCAGCATTTT | CASSQSVLWWRAYSNQPQHF
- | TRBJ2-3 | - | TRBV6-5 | TGTGCCAGCATCCGGTCCTACGGGGGAACAGATACGCAGTATTTT | CASIRSYGGTDTQYF
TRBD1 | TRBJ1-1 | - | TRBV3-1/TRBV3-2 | TGTGCCAGCAGCCAGGGACAGGCGAGAACTGAAGCTTTCTTT | CASSQGQARTEAFF
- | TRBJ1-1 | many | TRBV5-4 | TGTGCCAGCAGCTCCGAGGTTGAAGCTTTCTTT | CASSSEVEAFF
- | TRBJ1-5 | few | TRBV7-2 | TGTGCCAGCAGCCCAACTTCGGGTCAGCCCCAGCATTTT | CASSPTSGQPQHF
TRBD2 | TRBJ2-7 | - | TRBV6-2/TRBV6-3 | TGTGCCAGCAGTTACTCGTTACAGGAGACTAGCGGGGCCTACGAGCAGTACTTC | CASSYSLQETSGAYEQYF
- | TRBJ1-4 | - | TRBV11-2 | TGTGCCAGCAGCTTAGGTCGGGGAGAAAAACTGTTTTTT | CASSLGRGEKLFF
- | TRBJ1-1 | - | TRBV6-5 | TGTGCCAGCAGTTATGGGGAGTGGACTGAAGCTTTCTTT | CASSYGEWTEAFF
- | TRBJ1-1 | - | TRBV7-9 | TGTGCCAGCAAAATGGGGGGACGGAGTGAAGCTTTCTTT | CASKMGGRSEAFF
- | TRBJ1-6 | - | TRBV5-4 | TGTGCCAGCAGCTTCCGACAGGATCAGAATTCACCCCTCCACTTT | CASSFRQDQNSPLHF
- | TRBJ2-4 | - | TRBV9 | TGTGCCAGCAGCGTAGGGGACACTACTCCCACGGACTTC | CASSVGDTTPTDF
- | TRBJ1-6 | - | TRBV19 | TGTGCCAGTAAGCAAGTAGATAATTCACCCCTCCACTTT | CASKQVDNSPLHF
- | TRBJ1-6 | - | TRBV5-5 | TGTGCCAGCAGCCCCGACATATCCCATATCGTATATTCACCCCTCCACTTT | CASSPDISHIVYSPLHF
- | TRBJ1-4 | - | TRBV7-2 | TGTGCCAGCAGCTCCTTCGGCGATACAGGGTCGCTGTTTTTT | CASSSFGDTGSLFF
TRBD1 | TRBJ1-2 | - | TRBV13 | TGTGCCAGCAGCTCTGGACAGGGCCGGGGCTATGGCTACACCTTC | CASSSGQGRGYGYTF